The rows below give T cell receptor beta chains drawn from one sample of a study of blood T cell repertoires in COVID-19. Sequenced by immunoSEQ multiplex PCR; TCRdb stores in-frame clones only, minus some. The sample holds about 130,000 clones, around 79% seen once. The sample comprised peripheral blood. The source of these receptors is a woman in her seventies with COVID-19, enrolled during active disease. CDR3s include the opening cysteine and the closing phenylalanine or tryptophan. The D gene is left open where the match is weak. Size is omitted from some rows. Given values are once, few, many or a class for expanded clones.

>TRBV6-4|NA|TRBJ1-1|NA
CASSDPGGSGMTHEAFF
TGTGCCAGCAGTGACCCTGGGGGGTCCGGGATGACTCATGAAGCTTTCTTT
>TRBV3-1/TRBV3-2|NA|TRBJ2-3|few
CASSHRVGGGTDTQYF
TGTGCCAGCAGCCACCGGGTGGGCGGGGGCACAGATACGCAGTATTTT
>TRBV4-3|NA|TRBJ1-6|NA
CASSQDAQGLSPLHF
TGCGCCAGCAGCCAAGATGCCCAGGGGCTGTCACCCCTCCACTTT
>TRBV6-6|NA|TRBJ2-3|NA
CASAGAADTQYF
TGTGCCAGCGCCGGAGCAGCAGATACGCAGTATTTT
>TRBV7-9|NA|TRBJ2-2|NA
CASSLRPTNTGELFF
TGTGCCAGCAGCCTCAGGCCTACGAACACCGGGGAGCTGTTTTTT
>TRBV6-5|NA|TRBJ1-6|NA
CASSLQNYNSPLHF
TGTGCCAGCAGCTTACAGAACTATAATTCACCCCTCCACTTT
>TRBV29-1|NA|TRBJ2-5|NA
CSVSQPGTPETQYF
TGCAGCGTTAGTCAGCCGGGAACGCCAGAGACCCAGTACTTC
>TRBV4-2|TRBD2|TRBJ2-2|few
CASSQEPASGAGELFF
TGTGCCAGCAGCCAAGAACCGGCTAGCGGGGCCGGGGAGCTGTTTTTT
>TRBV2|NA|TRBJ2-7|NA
CASRKQADEQYF
TGTGCCAGCAGAAAACAAGCGGACGAGCAGTACTTC
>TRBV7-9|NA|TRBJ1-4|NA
CASGRGPNNEKLFF
TGTGCCAGCGGGAGGGGACCCAATAATGAAAAACTGTTTTTT
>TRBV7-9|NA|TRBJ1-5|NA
CASIRGDNQPQHF
TGTGCCAGCATTCGGGGGGACAATCAGCCCCAGCATTTT
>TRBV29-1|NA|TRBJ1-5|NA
CSVATGSSGPQHF
TGCAGCGTGGCCACAGGGTCCTCAGGGCCCCAGCATTTT
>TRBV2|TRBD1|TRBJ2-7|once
CASRGDRGSILTF
TGTGCCAGCAGGGGGGACAGGGGGTCCATACTAACCTTC
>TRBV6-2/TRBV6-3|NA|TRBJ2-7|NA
CASSLRGVTYEQYF
TGTGCCAGCAGCCTCAGGGGGGTGACCTACGAGCAGTACTTC
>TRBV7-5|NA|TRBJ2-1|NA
CVRSRIDSGGYNEQFF
TGTGTCAGAAGCCGAATCGACAGCGGGGGGTACAATGAGCAGTTCTTC
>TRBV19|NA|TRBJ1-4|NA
CASSKSQALNEKLFF
TGTGCCAGTAGCAAATCACAGGCACTTAATGAAAAACTGTTTTTT
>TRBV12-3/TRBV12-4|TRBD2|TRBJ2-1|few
CASSLGEGNEQFF
TGTGCCAGCAGTTTGGGGGAGGGCAATGAGCAGTTCTTC
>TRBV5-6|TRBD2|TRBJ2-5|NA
CASSSPTSGGIQETQYF
TGTGCCAGCAGCTCCCCGACTAGCGGGGGAATACAAGAGACCCAGTACTTC
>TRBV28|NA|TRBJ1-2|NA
CASSSYTEAGGYTF
TGTGCCAGCAGTTCCTACACAGAGGCGGGAGGCTACACCTTC
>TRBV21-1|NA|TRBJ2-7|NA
CASSKEEDGFRSQYF
TGTGCCAGCAGCAAAGAGGAGGACGGGTTCCGGAGCCAGTACTTC
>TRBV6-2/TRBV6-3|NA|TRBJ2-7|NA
CASSRTLSYEQYF
TGTGCCAGCAGCCGTACTCTCTCCTACGAGCAGTACTTC
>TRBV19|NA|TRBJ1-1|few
CASQGYTEAFF
TGTGCCAGCCAGGGGTACACTGAAGCTTTCTTT
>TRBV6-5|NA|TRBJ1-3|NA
CASRPTSGNTIYF
TGTGCCAGCAGGCCTACCTCTGGAAACACCATATATTTT
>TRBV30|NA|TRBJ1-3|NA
CACRDTDPSASGNTIYF
TGTGCCTGCCGGGACACGGATCCCTCGGCCTCTGGAAACACCATATATTTT
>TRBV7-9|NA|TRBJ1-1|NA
CASSSQDREAFF
TGTGCCAGCAGCTCACAAGACAGGGAAGCTTTCTTT
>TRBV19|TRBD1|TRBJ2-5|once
CASSTTGSQETQYF
TGTGCCAGTAGTACGACAGGGAGCCAAGAGACCCAGTACTTC
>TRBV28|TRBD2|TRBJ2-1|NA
CASAPGGVFF
TGTGCCAGCGCCCCGGGGGGGGTGTTCTTC
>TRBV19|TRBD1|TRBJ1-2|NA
CASSGQGAGGYTF
TGTGCCAGTAGTGGACAGGGGGCCGGTGGCTACACCTTC
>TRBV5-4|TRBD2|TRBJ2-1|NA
CASSHRSGASYNEQFF
TGTGCCAGCAGCCACCGTAGCGGGGCATCCTACAATGAGCAGTTCTTC
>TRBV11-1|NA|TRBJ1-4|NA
CASSLRPDEKLFF
TGTGCCAGCAGCTTACGTCCGGATGAAAAACTGTTTTTT
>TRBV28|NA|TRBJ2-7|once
CASSRPGSGEQYF
TGTGCCAGCAGCCGCCCCGGGTCTGGGGAGCAGTACTTC
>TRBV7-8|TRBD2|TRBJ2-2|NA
CASSYSGGTGELFF
TGTGCCAGCAGCTATAGCGGGGGAACCGGGGAGCTGTTTTTT
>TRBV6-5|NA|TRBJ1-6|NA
CASSYSRESPLHF
TGTGCCAGCAGTTACTCAAGGGAGTCACCCCTCCACTTT
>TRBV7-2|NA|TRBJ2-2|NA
CASSSGIYTGELFF
TGTGCCAGCAGCTCAGGGATTTACACCGGGGAGCTGTTTTTT
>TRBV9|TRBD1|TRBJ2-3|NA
CASSVGQGVADTQYF
TGTGCCAGCAGCGTTGGACAGGGTGTCGCAGATACGCAGTATTTT
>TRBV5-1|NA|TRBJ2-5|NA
CASSSGRGAGETQYF
TGCGCCAGCAGCTCTGGGCGGGGAGCCGGGGAGACCCAGTACTTC
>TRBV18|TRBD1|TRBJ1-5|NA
CASSPDRVRTAGQPQHF
TGTGCCAGCTCACCCGACAGGGTTAGGACGGCCGGTCAGCCCCAGCATTTT
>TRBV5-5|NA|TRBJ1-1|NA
CASSWGGGSNTEAFF
TGTGCCAGCAGCTGGGGCGGGGGGTCAAACACTGAAGCTTTCTTT
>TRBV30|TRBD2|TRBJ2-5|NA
CAWRDTPGLRQETQYF
TGTGCCTGGAGGGATACACCGGGACTAAGACAAGAGACCCAGTACTTC
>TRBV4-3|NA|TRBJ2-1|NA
CASSRQGSTRDEQFF
TGCGCCAGCAGCCGCCAAGGGTCGACTAGGGATGAGCAGTTCTTC
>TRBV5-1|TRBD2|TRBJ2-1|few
CASSTGTSGVYNEQFF
TGCGCCAGCAGCACTGGGACTAGCGGGGTATACAATGAGCAGTTCTTC
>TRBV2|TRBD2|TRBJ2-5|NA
CASSLSGGGQETQYF
TGTGCCAGCAGTCTTAGCGGGGGGGGACAAGAGACCCAGTACTTC
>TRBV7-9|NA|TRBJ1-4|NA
CASSPGTNNEKLFF
TGTGCCAGCAGCCCCGGGACAAATAATGAAAAACTGTTTTTT
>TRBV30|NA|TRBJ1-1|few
CAWSVWEVSDTEAFF
TGTGCCTGGAGTGTATGGGAGGTTTCGGACACTGAAGCTTTCTTT
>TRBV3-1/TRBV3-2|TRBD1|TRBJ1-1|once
CASTRGDTEAFF
TGTGCCAGCACCAGGGGGGACACTGAAGCTTTCTTT
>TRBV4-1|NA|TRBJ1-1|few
CASSQDREGTEAFF
TGCGCCAGCAGCCAAGACAGGGAGGGAACTGAAGCTTTCTTT
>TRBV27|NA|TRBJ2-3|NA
CASSFIGTQYF
TGTGCCAGCAGTTTTATCGGTACGCAGTATTTT
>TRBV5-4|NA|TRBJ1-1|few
CASSRTGTTEAFF
TGTGCCAGCAGCCGAACAGGAACCACTGAAGCTTTCTTT
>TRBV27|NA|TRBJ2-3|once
CASSHTDTQYF
TGTGCCAGCAGTCACACAGATACGCAGTATTTT
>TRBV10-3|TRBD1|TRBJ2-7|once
CAIRKTGQTYEQYF
TGTGCCATCAGGAAGACAGGGCAAACCTACGAGCAGTACTTC
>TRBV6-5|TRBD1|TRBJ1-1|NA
CASSYRGRDTEAFF
TGTGCCAGCAGCTACAGGGGGCGAGACACTGAAGCTTTCTTT
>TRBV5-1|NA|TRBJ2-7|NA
CASSLSRELQYF
TGCGCCAGCAGCCTGTCAAGGGAGCTCCAGTACTTC
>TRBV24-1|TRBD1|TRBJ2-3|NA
CATSDPGQFADTQYF
TGTGCCACCAGTGACCCGGGACAGTTCGCAGATACGCAGTATTTT